This TCR beta chain was identified during a study of control samples from healthy donors and cancer patients. Libraries were prepared by immunoSEQ multiplex PCR; TCRdb keeps only in-frame clonotypes and omits some of them. Counted here are some 94,000 clones, roughly 91% occurring once; the ten biggest clones make up 9.5% to 10%. Looked up from germline, CDR1 is KGHSH and CDR2 is LQKENI. With V trimmed by 1 base and J by 0 bases, 4 bases remained unmatched. CDR3 size: 16 residues. The sequence derives from a woman between 50 and 59 years old with colorectal cancer. This chain connects TRBV18 to TRBJ2-3; 7 bases match TRBD2. The sequenced material came from PBMCs. The CDR3 spells CASSPQSSGSTDTQYF. CDR3 in DNA: TGTGCCAGCTCACCACAGTCTAGCGGTAGCACAGATACGCAGTATTTT. The complete variable domain, with remaining parts taken from reference TRBV18 and TRBJ2-3, reads NAGVMQNPRHLVRRRGQEARLRCSPMKGHSHVYWYRQLPEEGLKFMVYLQKENIIDESGMPKERFSAEFPKEGPSILRIQQVVRGDSAAYFCASSPQSSGSTDTQYFGPGTRLTVL.